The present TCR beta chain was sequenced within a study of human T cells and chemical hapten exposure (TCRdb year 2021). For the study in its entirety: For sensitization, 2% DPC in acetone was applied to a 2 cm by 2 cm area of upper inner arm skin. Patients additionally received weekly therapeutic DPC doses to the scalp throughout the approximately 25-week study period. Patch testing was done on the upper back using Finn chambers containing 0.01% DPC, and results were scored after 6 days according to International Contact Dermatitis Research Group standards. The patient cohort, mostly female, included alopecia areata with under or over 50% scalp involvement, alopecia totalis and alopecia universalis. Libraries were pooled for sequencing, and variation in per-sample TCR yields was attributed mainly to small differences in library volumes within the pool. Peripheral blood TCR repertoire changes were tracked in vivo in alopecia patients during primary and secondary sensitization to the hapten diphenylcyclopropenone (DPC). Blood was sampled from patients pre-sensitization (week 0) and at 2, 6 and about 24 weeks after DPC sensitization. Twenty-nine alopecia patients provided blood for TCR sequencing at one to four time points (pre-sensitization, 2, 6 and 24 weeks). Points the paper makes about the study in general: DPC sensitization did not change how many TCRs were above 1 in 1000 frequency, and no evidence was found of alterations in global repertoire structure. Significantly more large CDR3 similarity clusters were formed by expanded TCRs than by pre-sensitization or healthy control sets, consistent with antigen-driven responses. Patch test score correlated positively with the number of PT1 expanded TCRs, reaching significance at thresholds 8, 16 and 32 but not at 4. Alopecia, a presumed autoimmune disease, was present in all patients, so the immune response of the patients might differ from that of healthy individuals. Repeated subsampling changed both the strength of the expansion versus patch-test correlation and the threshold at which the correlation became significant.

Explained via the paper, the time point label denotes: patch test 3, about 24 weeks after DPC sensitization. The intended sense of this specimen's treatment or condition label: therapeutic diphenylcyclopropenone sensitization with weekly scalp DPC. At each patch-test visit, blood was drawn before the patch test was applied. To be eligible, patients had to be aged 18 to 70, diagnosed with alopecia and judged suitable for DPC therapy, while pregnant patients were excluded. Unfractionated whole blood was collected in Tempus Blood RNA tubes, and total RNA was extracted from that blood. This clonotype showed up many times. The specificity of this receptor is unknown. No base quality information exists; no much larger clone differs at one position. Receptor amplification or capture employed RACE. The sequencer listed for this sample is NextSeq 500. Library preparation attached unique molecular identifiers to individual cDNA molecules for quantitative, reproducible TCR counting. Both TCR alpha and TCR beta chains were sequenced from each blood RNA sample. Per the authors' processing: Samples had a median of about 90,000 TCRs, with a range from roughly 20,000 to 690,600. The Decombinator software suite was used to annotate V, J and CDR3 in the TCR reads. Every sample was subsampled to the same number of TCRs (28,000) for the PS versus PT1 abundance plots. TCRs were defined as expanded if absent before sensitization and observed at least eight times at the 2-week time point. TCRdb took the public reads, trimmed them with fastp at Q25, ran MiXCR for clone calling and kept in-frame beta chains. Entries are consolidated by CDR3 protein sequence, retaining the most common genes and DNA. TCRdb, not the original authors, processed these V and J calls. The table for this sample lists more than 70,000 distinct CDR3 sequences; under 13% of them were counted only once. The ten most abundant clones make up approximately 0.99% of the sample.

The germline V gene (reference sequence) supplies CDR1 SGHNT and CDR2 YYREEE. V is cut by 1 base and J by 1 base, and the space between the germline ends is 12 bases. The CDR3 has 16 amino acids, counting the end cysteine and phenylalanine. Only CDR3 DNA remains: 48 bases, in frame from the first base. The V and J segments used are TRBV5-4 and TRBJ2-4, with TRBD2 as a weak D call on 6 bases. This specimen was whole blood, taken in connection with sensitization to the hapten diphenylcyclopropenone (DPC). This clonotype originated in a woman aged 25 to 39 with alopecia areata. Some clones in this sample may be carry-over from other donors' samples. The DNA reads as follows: TGTGCCAGCAGCTTGTCCGGGGGAGCGGCCAAAAACATTCAGTACTTC. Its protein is CASSLSGGAAKNIQYF.